This T cell receptor (beta chain) was observed in a study of T cell responses to AZD1222 COVID-19 vaccine. Per the germline V gene, CDR1 is MDHEN and CDR2 is SYDVKM. This CDR3 spans 11 amino acids. Details on this clone: One end of the junction varies from germline; a read error may be responsible.

Using immunoSEQ multiplex PCR, the repertoire was profiled, and TCRdb retains in-frame clones only, with some absent. The sample includes about 79,000 clones, approximately 80% of them seen just once. The sequenced sample was peripheral blood, obtained on day 0 of AZD1222 vaccination. The chain links TRBV28 to TRBJ2-7, with TRBD1 matching over 10 bases. This TCR was sampled from an adult in good health. The CDR3 is CASSLDRGQHF. The CDR3 DNA follows: TGTGCCAGCAGCCTAGACAGGGGGCAGCACTTC.